The 20 T cell receptor beta chains reported below all come from one sample, sequenced in a study of shared clonotypes between healthy human individuals (dated by TCRdb to between 2020 and 2021). CD8 naive samples were obtained by positive selection for CCR7 among CD45RO-negative cells, yielding a CD45RA+CCR7+ population from which TemRA cells were excluded. To prepare the library, the immunoSEQ multiplex PCR assay was applied. TCRdb provides this immuneACCESS table in a form limited to in-frame rearrangements. Some clones are lacking; in checked studies, under half of them reflect an unresolved V gene, and why the rest are absent is not known. For this sample there are 1.5 million to 2.5 million clones; just under 95% appear just once. The ten top clones hold more than 0.9% of the sample. Sequences were obtained from naive CD8+ T cells sorted from blood. Reading the label with the study, this specimen's cell subset or site is: CD45RA+CCR7+. The receptor source for this set is a man younger than 35 in good health.

The chain combines TRBV11-2 with TRBJ1-6; 7 bases are shared with TRBD1. This CDR3 is built from 17 residues. The V gene end was trimmed by 6 bases and the J gene end by 0 bases; junction bases not matched to a gene: 8. Looked up from germline, CDR1 is SGHAT and CDR2 is FQNNGV. CDR3 nucleotides: TGTGCCAGCAGTACAGGGGTCCAGGACTCCTATAATTCACCCCTCCACTTT. Encoded protein: CASSTGVQDSYNSPLHF.

V and J are TRBV2 and TRBJ1-6; perhaps TRBD1 as D (6 bases). In germline, CDR1 is SNHLY, CDR2 FYNNEI. Trimming took 6 bases from V and 5 from J, leaving 26 bases between them. The CDR3 length is 19 residues. The CDR3 region has the DNA TGTGCCAGCAGCCACCAACAGGGATACCCCTCGAGTGATAATTCACCCCTCCACTTT. This encodes CASSHQQGYPSSDNSPLHF. Full variable domain (outside the CDR3, taken from reference TRBV2 and TRBJ1-6): EPEVTQTPSHQVTQMGQEVILRCVPISNHLYFYWYRQILGQKVEFLVSFYNNEISEKSEIFDDQFSVERPDGSNFTLKIRSTKLEDSAMYFCASSHQQGYPSSDNSPLHFGNGTRLTVT.

The chain combines TRBV5-6 with TRBJ1-1; unclear D gene. The length of the CDR3 is 13 residues. The V and J ends lost 5 bases and 4 bases respectively, with 12 bases between them. Germline-derived CDR1 and CDR2 are SGHDT and YYEEEE. The CDR3 here is CASRSGPGTEAFF. DNA of the CDR3: TGTGCCAGCAGATCCGGGCCTGGCACTGAAGCTTTCTTT.

With regard to this clone: Other DNA sequences in this specimen translate into the identical CDR3. The V call is TRBV7-2, the J call TRBJ2-3; the D is unclear. V lost 5 bases and J 0 bases, leaving 6 bases between the germline ends. In germline, CDR1 is SGHTA, CDR2 FQGNSA. CDR3 length: 13 residues. DNA of the CDR3: TGTGCCAGCAGCCCCCCTAGCACAGATACGCAGTATTTT. It yields the protein CASSPPSTDTQYF.

The V call is TRBV16, the J call TRBJ1-5; D is unclear. Germline V lookup: CDR1 KGHSY, CDR2 FQNENV. V dropped 0 bases and J dropped 2 bases, with 11 bases sitting between them. The CDR3 has 16 amino acids. The CDR3 region has the DNA TGTGCCAGCAGCCAATCTGGGCCTGGGGGCAATCAGCCCCAGCATTTT. Its protein product is CASSQSGPGGNQPQHF.

The chain combines TRBV4-3 with TRBJ2-1, with 14 bases fitting TRBD2. Germline CDR1 LGHNA, CDR2 YSLEER. The CDR3 contains 16 residues. V lost 5 bases, J lost 6 bases, and 6 bases stayed unmatched. The CDR3 here is CASSVSGLAGVNEQFF. The CDR3 DNA sequence: TGCGCCAGCAGCGTTTCGGGACTAGCGGGAGTCAATGAGCAGTTCTTC.

The chain links TRBV5-1 to TRBJ2-1; 10 bases are shared with TRBD2. Looked up from germline, CDR1 is SGHRS and CDR2 is YFSETQ. The CDR3 loop spans 14 amino acids. Trimming took 4 bases from V and 8 from J; bases not matched to a gene: 6. The CDR3 region is CASSETSGTDEQFF. The CDR3 DNA sequence: TGCGCCAGCAGCGAAACTAGCGGGACAGATGAGCAGTTCTTC.

The chain is built from TRBV27 and TRBJ2-6; TRBD2 aligns across 7 bases. Germline values: CDR1 MNHEY, CDR2 SMNVEV (reference sequence). The CDR3 totals 21 residues. V lost 2 bases to trimming and J lost 0 bases; unmatched junction nucleotides: 16. CDR3 nucleotide sequence: TGTGCCAGCAGTTTAGCGGCTCCCGGGACTACCTTCCTCTCTGGGGCCAACGTCCTGACTTTC. This encodes CASSLAAPGTTFLSGANVLTF.

This clone has a single count. The chain couples TRBV12-5 to TRBJ2-1; D ambiguous. From germline, CDR1 is LGHNT and CDR2 FRNRAP. V lost 2 bases to trimming and J lost 6 bases, with 5 bases between them. The length of the CDR3 is 12 residues. CDR3 region: CASGLFSNEQFF. CDR3 DNA: TGTGCTAGTGGTTTGTTTAGCAATGAGCAGTTCTTC.

This chain joins TRBV7-2 and TRBJ2-7, with no clear D. Trimming took 5 bases from V and 5 from J, leaving 13 bases between them. In germline, CDR1 is SGHTA, CDR2 FQGNSA. The CDR3 length is 13 residues. CDR3 sequence (DNA): TGTGCCAGCAGCGACACCCCCTCTGACGAGCAGTACTTC. Protein product: CASSDTPSDEQYF.

The V gene is TRBV4-1, the J gene TRBJ2-2; the D is unclear. The CDR3 totals 14 residues. Trimming stripped 0 bases from V and 3 bases from J, with 5 bases between. CDR1 is MGHRA and CDR2 is YSYEKL in the germline V gene. DNA for the CDR3: TGCGCCAGCAGCCAAGATCTTGACACCGGGGAGCTGTTTTTT. Translation gives CASSQDLDTGELFF.

The chain's CDR3 is CASSPGSPNYGYTF. CDR3 nucleotides: TGTGCCAGCAGTCCAGGGTCCCCAAACTATGGCTACACCTTC. The rearrangement joins TRBV27 to TRBJ1-2; the D gene is possibly TRBD1 (5 bases). CDR1 MNHEY and CDR2 SMNVEV come from the germline V gene (reference sequence). V lost 5 bases to trimming and J lost 2 bases, with 12 bases between them. This CDR3 region has 14 residues.

As to this clone: Other DNA sequences in the same sample also yield this CDR3. The chain couples TRBV5-1 to TRBJ2-7; D remains unclear. The CDR3 totals 13 residues. CDR1 is SGHRS, CDR2 YFSETQ, per germline. V lost 2 bases and J 2 bases, leaving 8 bases between the germline ends. The CDR3 DNA follows: TGCGCCAGCAGCTTTGGGGTTACCTACGAGCAGTACTTC. Protein: CASSFGVTYEQYF.

The sample holds one count of this clone. The V and J genes are TRBV7-2 and TRBJ2-7; D call uncertain. This CDR3 has 14 residues. The ends were cut back, 1 base at V and 3 bases at J, with 10 bases in the middle. The germline gives CDR1 SGHTA, CDR2 FQGNSA. The CDR3: CASSLDPEHYEQYF. The CDR3 DNA reads as TGTGCCAGCAGCTTAGATCCCGAACACTACGAGCAGTACTTC.

The chain recombines TRBV4-1 with TRBJ2-5; TRBD2 is a possible D gene (6 bases). This CDR3 is 15 amino acids long. Germline V CDR1 and CDR2: MGHRA, YSYEKL. V was clipped by 0 bases and J by 5 bases, with 13 bases between them. CDR3 region: CASSQDLREWETQYF. The CDR3 nucleotides are TGCGCCAGCAGCCAAGATCTTCGGGAGTGGGAGACCCAGTACTTC.

The chain carries TRBV2 and TRBJ2-7, with D possibly matching TRBD2 (5 bases). Germline assignment: CDR1 SNHLY and CDR2 FYNNEI. This CDR3 has 15 residues. V dropped 0 bases and J dropped 0 bases, with 9 bases sitting between them. DNA of the CDR3: TGTGCCAGCAGTGAAGCGGTGGGGAGCTCCTACGAGCAGTACTTC. Encoded protein: CASSEAVGSSYEQYF.

A remark on this clone: Other DNA sequences in the sample encode the same CDR3. The rearrangement links TRBV11-2 to TRBJ2-1; D is tentatively TRBD1 or TRBD2 (6 bases each). Trimming removed 3 bases from V and 9 bases from J, with 9 bases in between. The CDR3 loop spans 12 amino acids. Germline loops: CDR1 SGHAT, CDR2 FQNNGV. CDR3 in amino acids: CASSLGGGEQFF. CDR3 sequence (DNA): TGTGCCAGCAGCTTGGGGGGCGGTGAGCAGTTCTTC.

The genes are TRBV18 and TRBJ2-7; D uncertain. This CDR3 region has 14 residues. Trimming removed 6 bases at V and 1 base at J, with 13 bases between. Germline CDR1 is KGHSH and CDR2 is LQKENI. The chain's CDR3 is CASSPEKGSYEQYF. For the CDR3, the DNA is TGTGCCAGCTCCCCAGAGAAGGGTTCCTACGAGCAGTACTTC. The entire variable domain, with the rest obtained from reference TRBV18 and TRBJ2-7, is as follows: NAGVMQNPRHLVRRRGQEARLRCSPMKGHSHVYWYRQLPEEGLKFMVYLQKENIIDESGMPKERFSAEFPKEGPSILRIQQVVRGDSAAYFCASSPEKGSYEQYFGPGTRLTVT.

This rearrangement joins TRBV30 to TRBJ1-2; 8 nucleotides agree with TRBD1. The CDR3 consists of 13 residues. The trim removed 2 bases at V and 4 bases at J, leaving 3 bases unmatched. Germline assignment: CDR1 GTSNPN and CDR2 SVGIG (reference sequence). The CDR3, as DNA: TGTGCCTGGAGTATAGGACAGGGCTATGGCTACACCTTC. It specifies CAWSIGQGYGYTF.

This clone has only one observation. The chain links TRBV7-9 to TRBJ2-7, with 7 bases matching TRBD1. The CDR3 covers 14 residues. CDR1 is SEHNR, CDR2 FQNEAQ, per germline (reference sequence). With V trimmed by 1 base and J by 5 bases, 5 bases remained unmatched. For the CDR3, the DNA is TGTGCCAGCAGCTTAGAGACAGGGTTAAACGAGCAGTACTTC. It encodes CASSLETGLNEQYF.